A single T cell receptor (beta chain) is shown here with its context. There is no known antigen for this receptor. There are no base qualities to consult, and no much larger clone falls within one base. This sample stems from a study of cytomegalovirus exposure and HLA in healthy donors (dated by TCRdb to about 2017). Background on the whole study: According to a later analysis, the 120 or so validation repertoires were produced on the same platform as the roughly 600 repertoires of the first cohort. The aim of the study was to test whether cataloging public T cell receptors could identify signatures of past pathogen exposure. A separate validation cohort of 100 to 150 different subjects was used in addition to the roughly 620-subject first cohort. To predict cytomegalovirus infection status, the study combined high-throughput TCR immunosequencing, statistical association of individual TCRs with disease status, and machine learning.

The CDR3, cysteine through phenylalanine, is 13 amino acids long. Only the CDR3 DNA is retained, 39 bases long and in frame from the first base. For CDR1 and CDR2, the germline V gene lists SNHLY and FYNNEI. V lost 5 bases and J lost 3 bases; the stretch between them is 8 bases long. Receptor libraries were prepared by the immunoSEQ multiplex PCR assay. In the source study's methods: A statistical classification framework was built for diagnosing cytomegalovirus status from the catalog of TCR beta chain sequences. The table was pulled from immuneACCESS by TCRdb, which kept in-frame rearrangements only. Such tables lose some clones; where checked, under half of the loss comes from unresolved V genes, and the rest has no known cause. V, J and clone size were drawn from that table, and D and trimming were deduced from the DNA. For this sample there are 250,000 or so clones; nearly 90% appear just once. Jointly, the top ten make up 0.35% to 0.4% of the sample.

Findings and caveats that apply to the study as a whole: Of the cluster scores, approximately 94% were above 0 in a later analysis, which found that TCRs clustered in the first cohort also tended to co-occur in the roughly 130 validation repertoires. Most TCR sequences were seen in very few donors, while some public TCRs were found in many individuals. Three of the identified cytomegalovirus-associated TCR beta chains were confirmed in vitro to be specific for cytomegalovirus antigens. All 130 or so repertoires were used to score co-occurrence in the validation cohort in a later analysis, because that analysis had no HLA typing for the cohort. According to the authors, the approach could potentially be generalized to other disease states and immunological phenotypes. The classifier was reported to diagnose cytomegalovirus status with high specificity and sensitivity in both the original cohort and the validation cohort. The study gave a list of 150 to 200 TCR beta chains associated with cytomegalovirus.

Donors formed part of the validation cohort, which comprised 120 or so subjects and was distinct from the first cohort of under 850 subjects. This receptor chain uses TRBV2 and TRBJ1-5; the D gene is perhaps TRBD1, on 6 matching bases. The TCR originated in a woman under 30 in good health and CMV-seronegative. Source material: PBMCs. The encoded CDR3 is CASSWDTNQPQHF. The DNA sequence follows: TGTGCCAGCAGTTGGGACACCAATCAGCCCCAGCATTTT.